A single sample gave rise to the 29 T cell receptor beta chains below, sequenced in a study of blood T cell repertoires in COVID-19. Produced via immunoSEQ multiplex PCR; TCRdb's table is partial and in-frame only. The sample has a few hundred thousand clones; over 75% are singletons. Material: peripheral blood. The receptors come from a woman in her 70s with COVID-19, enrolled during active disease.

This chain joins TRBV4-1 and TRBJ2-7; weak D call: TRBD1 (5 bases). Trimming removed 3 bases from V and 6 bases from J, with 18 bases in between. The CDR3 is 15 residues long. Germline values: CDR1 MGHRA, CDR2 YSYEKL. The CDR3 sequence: CASSQKIGVPSEQYF. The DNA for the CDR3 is TGCGCCAGCAGCCAGAAAATAGGGGTCCCCTCCGAGCAGTACTTC.

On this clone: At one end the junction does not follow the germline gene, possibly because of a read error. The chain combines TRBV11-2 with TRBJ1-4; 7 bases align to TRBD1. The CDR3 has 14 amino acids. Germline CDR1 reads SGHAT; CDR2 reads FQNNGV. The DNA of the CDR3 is TGTGCCAGCAGCTTAGTAGTGACGGGGACAGCCATTACTTTT. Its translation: CASSLVVTGTAITF.

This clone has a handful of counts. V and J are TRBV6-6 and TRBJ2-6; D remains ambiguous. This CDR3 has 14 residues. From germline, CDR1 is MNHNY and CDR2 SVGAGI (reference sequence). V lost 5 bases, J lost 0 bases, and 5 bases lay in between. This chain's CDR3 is CASSTSSGANVLTF. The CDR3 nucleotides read TGTGCCAGCAGTACGAGCTCTGGGGCCAACGTCCTGACTTTC.

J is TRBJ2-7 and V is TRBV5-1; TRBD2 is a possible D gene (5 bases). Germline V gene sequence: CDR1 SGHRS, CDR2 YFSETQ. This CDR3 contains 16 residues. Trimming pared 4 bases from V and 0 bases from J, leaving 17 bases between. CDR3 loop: CASSPEEWPNSYEQYF. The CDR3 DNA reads TGCGCCAGCAGCCCGGAGGAATGGCCGAACTCCTACGAGCAGTACTTC.

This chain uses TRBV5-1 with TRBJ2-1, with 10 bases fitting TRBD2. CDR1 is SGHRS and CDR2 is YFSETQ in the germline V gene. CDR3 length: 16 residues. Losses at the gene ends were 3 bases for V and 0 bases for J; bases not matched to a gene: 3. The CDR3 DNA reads TGCGCCAGCAGCTCCTCTAGCGGGGGCTCCTACAATGAGCAGTTCTTC. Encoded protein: CASSSSSGGSYNEQFF.

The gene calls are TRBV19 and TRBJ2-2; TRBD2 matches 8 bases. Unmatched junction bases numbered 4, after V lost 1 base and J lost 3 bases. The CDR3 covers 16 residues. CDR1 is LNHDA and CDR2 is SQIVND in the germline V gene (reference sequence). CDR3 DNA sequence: TGTGCCAGTAGTATAGTAAGCGGGAGTGACACCGGGGAGCTGTTTTTT. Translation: CASSIVSGSDTGELFF.

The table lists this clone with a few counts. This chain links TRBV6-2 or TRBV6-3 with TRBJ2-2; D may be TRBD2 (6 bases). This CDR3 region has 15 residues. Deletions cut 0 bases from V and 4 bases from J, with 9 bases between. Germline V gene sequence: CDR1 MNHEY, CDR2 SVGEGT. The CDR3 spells CASSYSRGSTGELFF. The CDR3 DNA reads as TGTGCCAGCAGTTACTCTCGGGGGAGCACCGGGGAGCTGTTTTTT.

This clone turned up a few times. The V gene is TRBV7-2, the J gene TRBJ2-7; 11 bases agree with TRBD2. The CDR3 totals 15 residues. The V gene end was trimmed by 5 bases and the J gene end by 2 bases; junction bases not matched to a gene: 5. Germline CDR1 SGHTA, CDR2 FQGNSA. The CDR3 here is CASSRLAGGPYEQYF. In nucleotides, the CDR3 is TGTGCCAGCAGCAGGCTAGCGGGAGGCCCCTACGAGCAGTACTTC.

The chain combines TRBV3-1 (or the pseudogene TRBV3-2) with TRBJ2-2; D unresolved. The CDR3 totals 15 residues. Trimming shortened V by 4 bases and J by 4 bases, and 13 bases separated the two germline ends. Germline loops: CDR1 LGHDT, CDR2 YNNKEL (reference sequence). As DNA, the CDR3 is TGTGCCAGCAGCCCCGTGGGTAGGAGCACCGGGGAGCTGTTTTTT. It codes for CASSPVGRSTGELFF.

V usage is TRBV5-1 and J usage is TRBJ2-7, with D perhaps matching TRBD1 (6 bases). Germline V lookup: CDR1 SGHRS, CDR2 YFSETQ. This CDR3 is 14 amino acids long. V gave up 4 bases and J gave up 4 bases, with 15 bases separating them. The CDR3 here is CASSPNTGKYEQYF. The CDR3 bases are TGCGCCAGCAGCCCAAACACAGGGAAGTACGAGCAGTACTTC.

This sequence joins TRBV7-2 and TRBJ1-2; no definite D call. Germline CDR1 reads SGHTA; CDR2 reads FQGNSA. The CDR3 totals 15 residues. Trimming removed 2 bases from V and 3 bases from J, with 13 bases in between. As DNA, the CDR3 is TGTGCCAGCAGCTTAAGAATAGGCGGCGACTATGGCTACACCTTC. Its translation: CASSLRIGGDYGYTF.

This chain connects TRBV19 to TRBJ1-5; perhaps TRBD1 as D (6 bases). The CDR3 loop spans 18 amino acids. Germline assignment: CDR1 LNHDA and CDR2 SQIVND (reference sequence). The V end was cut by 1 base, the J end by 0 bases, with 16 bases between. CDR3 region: CASSIGGPGQDSNQPQHF. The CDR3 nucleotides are TGTGCCAGTAGTATAGGGGGACCGGGACAAGATAGCAATCAGCCCCAGCATTTT. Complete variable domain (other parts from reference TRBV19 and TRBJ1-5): DGGITQSPKYLFRKEGQNVTLSCEQNLNHDAMYWYRQDPGQGLRLIYYSQIVNDFQKGDIAEGYSVSREKKESFPLTVTSAQKNPTAFYLCASSIGGPGQDSNQPQHFGDGTRLSIL.

The CDR3 region has the DNA TGCAGTGCTAGTACTAGCAGGGCGAGCCTGGAGAACACCGGGGAGCTGTTTTTT. It specifies CSASTSRASLENTGELFF. V gene TRBV20-1 combines with J gene TRBJ2-2; D is possibly TRBD2 (6 bases). V was clipped by 3 bases and J by 1 base, with 21 bases between them. This CDR3 comprises 18 residues. Germline assignment: CDR1 DFQATT and CDR2 SNEGSKA (reference sequence).

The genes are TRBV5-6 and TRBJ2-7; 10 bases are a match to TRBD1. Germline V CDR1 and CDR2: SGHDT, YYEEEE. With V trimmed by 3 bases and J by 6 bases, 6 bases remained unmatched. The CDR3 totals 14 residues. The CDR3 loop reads CASSSGQGMAEQYF. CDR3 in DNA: TGTGCCAGCAGCTCGGGACAGGGGATGGCCGAGCAGTACTTC. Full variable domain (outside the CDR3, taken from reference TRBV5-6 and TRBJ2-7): DAGVTQSPTHLIKTRGQQVTLRCSPKSGHDTVSWYQQALGQGPQFIFQYYEEEERQRGNFPDRFSGHQFPNYSSELNVNALLLGDSALYLCASSSGQGMAEQYFGPGTRLTVT.

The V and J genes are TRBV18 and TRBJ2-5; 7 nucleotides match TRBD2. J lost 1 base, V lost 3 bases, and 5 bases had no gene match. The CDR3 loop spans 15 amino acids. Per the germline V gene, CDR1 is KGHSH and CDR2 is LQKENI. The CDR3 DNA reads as TGTGCCAGCTCACCGGGAGGGAGAGGCCAAGAGACCCAGTACTTC. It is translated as CASSPGGRGQETQYF.

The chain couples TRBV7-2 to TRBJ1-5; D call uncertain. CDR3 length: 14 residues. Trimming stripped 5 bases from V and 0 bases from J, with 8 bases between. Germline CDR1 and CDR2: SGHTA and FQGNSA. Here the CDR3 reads CASSQAYSNQPQHF. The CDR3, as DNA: TGTGCCAGCAGCCAAGCGTATAGCAATCAGCCCCAGCATTTT.

The CDR3 sequence: CATSIRTSGPTDTQYF. The CDR3 nucleotides are TGTGCCACCAGCATAAGGACTAGCGGACCCACAGATACGCAGTATTTT. This chain joins TRBV15 and TRBJ2-3; TRBD2 aligns across 10 bases. This CDR3 contains 16 residues. The germline V gene has CDR1 LNHNV and CDR2 YYDKDF (reference sequence). The J segment lost 2 bases and the V segment lost 4 bases, leaving 6 bases of the junction unmatched.

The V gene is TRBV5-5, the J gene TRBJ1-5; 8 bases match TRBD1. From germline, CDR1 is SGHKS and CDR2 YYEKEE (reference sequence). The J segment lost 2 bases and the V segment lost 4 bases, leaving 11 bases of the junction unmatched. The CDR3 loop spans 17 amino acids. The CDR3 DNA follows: TGTGCCAGCAGCCGTAGGATGGACAGGGCGGGCAATCAGCCCCAGCATTTT. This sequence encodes CASSRRMDRAGNQPQHF. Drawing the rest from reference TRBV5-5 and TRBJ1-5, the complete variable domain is DAGVTQSPTHLIKTRGQQVTLRCSPISGHKSVSWYQQVLGQGPQFIFQYYEKEERGRGNFPDRFSARQFPNYSSELNVNALLLGDSALYLCASSRRMDRAGNQPQHFGDGTRLSIL.

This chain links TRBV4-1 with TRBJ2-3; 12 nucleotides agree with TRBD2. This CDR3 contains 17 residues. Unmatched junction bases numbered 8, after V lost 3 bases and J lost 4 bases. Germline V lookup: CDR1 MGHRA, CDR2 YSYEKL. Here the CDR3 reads CASSHWTSGIIPDTQYF. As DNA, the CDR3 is TGCGCCAGCAGCCACTGGACTAGCGGGATCATCCCAGATACGCAGTATTTT.

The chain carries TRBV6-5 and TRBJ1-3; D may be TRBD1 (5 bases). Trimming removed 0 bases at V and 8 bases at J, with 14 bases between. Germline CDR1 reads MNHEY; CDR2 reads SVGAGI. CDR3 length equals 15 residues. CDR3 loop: CASSYSGGQGYTIYF. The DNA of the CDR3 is TGTGCCAGCAGTTACTCGGGTGGGCAGGGATACACCATATATTTT.

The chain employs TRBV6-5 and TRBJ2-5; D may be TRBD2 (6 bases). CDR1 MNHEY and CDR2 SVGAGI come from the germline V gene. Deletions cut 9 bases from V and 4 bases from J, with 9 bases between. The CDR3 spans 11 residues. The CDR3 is CASRRGETQYF. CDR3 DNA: TGTGCCAGTAGGCGGGGAGAGACCCAGTACTTC.

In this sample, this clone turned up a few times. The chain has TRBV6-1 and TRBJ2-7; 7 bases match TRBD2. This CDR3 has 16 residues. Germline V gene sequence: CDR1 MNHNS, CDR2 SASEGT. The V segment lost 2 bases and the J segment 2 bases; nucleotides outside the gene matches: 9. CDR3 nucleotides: TGTGCCAGCAGTGAACAGCTAGCGGAAGGGGCCTACGAGCAGTACTTC. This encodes CASSEQLAEGAYEQYF.

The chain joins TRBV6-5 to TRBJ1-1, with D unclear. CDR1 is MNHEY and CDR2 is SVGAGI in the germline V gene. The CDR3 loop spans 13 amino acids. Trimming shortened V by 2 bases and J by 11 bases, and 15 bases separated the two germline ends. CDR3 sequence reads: CASSYKANAQAFF. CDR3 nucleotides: TGTGCCAGCAGTTACAAGGCGAACGCACAGGCTTTCTTT.

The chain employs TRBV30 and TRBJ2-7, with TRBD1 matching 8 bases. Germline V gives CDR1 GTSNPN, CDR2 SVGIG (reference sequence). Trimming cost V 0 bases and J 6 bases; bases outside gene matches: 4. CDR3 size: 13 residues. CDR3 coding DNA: TGTGCCTGGAGTGTACAGCAGGGGGCCGAGCAGTACTTC. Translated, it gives CAWSVQQGAEQYF.

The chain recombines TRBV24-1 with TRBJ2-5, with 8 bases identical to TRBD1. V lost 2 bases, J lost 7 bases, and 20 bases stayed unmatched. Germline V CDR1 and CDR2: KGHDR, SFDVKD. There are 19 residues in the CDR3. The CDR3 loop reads CATSDSRTGSLIPQRTQYF. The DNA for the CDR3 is TGTGCCACCAGTGATTCCAGGACAGGGAGTTTGATCCCGCAGCGGACCCAGTACTTC.

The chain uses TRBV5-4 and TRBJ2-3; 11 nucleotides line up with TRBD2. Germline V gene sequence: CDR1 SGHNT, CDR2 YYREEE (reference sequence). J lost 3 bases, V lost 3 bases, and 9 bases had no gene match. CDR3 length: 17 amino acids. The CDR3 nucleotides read TGTGCCAGCAGCTCGCCTTGGGGGACTAGCGGTACAGATACGCAGTATTTT. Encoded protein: CASSSPWGTSGTDTQYF.

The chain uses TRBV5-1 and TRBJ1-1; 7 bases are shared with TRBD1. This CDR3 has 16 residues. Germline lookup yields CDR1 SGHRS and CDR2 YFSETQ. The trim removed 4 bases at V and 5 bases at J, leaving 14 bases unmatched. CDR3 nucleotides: TGCGCCAGCAGCCCAAAGACAGGGCTATTAGGTACTGAAGCTTTCTTT. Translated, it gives CASSPKTGLLGTEAFF.

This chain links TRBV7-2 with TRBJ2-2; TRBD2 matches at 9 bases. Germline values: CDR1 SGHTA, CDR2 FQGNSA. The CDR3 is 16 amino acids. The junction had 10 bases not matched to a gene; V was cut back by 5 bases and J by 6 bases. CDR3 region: CASSTAVAGAAGELFF. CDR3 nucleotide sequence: TGTGCCAGCAGCACCGCCGTAGCGGGAGCGGCCGGGGAGCTGTTTTTT. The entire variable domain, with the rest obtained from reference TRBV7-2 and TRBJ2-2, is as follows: GAGVSQSPSNKVTEKGKDVELRCDPISGHTALYWYRQSLGQGLEFLIYFQGNSAPDKSGLPSDRFSAERTGGSVSTLTIQRTQQEDSAVYLCASSTAVAGAAGELFFGEGSRLTVL.

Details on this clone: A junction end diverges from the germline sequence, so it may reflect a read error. CDR3 protein: CASSFRQTQETQYF. Written as DNA, the CDR3 is TGTGCTAGCAGCTTTAGGCAGACACAAGAGACCCAGTACTTC. The chain is built from TRBV7-7 and TRBJ2-5; no reliable D call. The V gene's germline CDR1 is SSHAT and CDR2 FNYEAQ (reference sequence). There are 14 residues in the CDR3.